A single sample gave rise to the 11 T cell receptor beta chains below, sequenced in a study of T cells after yellow fever vaccination. TCRdb reanalysed the 5' RACE reads using MiXCR and keeps one entry per CDR3 protein. The sample includes approximately 350,000 distinct CDR3 sequences, 11% seen only once; the top ten take more than 15%. Sequencing was performed on PBMCs, taken on the day of the first yellow fever vaccination. These receptors all come from a young man who received the YFV17D yellow fever vaccine.

Only a few counts were recorded for this clonotype. This chain joins TRBV15 and TRBJ2-1; no clear D gene. Trimming cost V 1 base and J 0 bases, with 4 bases left between them. The CDR3 consists of 14 residues. Germline V gene data show CDR1 as LNHNV and CDR2 as YYDKDF (reference sequence). CDR3 protein: CATSRVGSYNEQFF. In nucleotides, the CDR3 is TGTGCCACCAGCAGAGTGGGCTCCTACAATGAGCAGTTCTTC.

In this sample, this clonotype turned up many times. Here the CDR3 DNA reads TGTGCCAGCAGTTTAGCGTGGACAGGGTACAATGAGCAGTTCTTC. It encodes CASSLAWTGYNEQFF. The rearrangement uses TRBV12-3 or TRBV12-4 and TRBJ2-1; 8 bases map to TRBD1. Trimming at V came to 0 bases and at J to 4 bases, leaving 2 bases not matched to a gene. CDR3 length equals 15 residues.

The genes are TRBV11-2 and TRBJ2-5; D may match TRBD1 or TRBD2 (5 bases each). Germline V CDR1 and CDR2: SGHAT, FQNNGV. Trimming removed 7 bases at V and 0 bases at J, with 27 bases between. The CDR3 length is 19 residues. The CDR3 region has the DNA TGTGCCAGCACCGGCTTCAGATTCGGTACGGGGCGAAACCAAGAGACCCAGTACTTC. Translation gives CASTGFRFGTGRNQETQYF.

The chain is built from TRBV25-1 and TRBJ2-5; no clear D gene. Germline values: CDR1 MGHDK, CDR2 SYGVNS. The CDR3 has 14 amino acids. V dropped 5 bases and J dropped 4 bases, with 14 bases sitting between them. CDR3: CASSRISSGETQYF. DNA of the CDR3: TGTGCCAGCAGTCGGATCTCCTCGGGAGAGACCCAGTACTTC.

The chain recombines TRBV18 with TRBJ2-3; TRBD2 agrees at 8 bases. The V gene end was trimmed by 10 bases and the J gene end by 3 bases; junction bases not matched to a gene: 12. Germline-derived CDR1 and CDR2 are KGHSH and LQKENI. The CDR3 has 15 residues. CDR3 in DNA: TGTGCCACCACAAGGAGGAGCGGGGGAACAGATACGCAGTATTTT. Amino acid sequence: CATTRRSGGTDTQYF.

The chain is built from TRBV29-1 and TRBJ1-5, with D unresolved. The CDR3 is made up of 13 amino acids. Trimming pared 4 bases from V and 3 bases from J, leaving 10 bases between. CDR1 is SQVTM and CDR2 is ANQGSEA in the germline V gene. The CDR3 region is CSVASAPNQPQHF. CDR3 DNA sequence: TGCAGCGTTGCGAGTGCCCCCAATCAGCCCCAGCATTTT.

Many counts were recorded for this clonotype. This chain joins TRBV7-2 and TRBJ2-2, with D perhaps matching TRBD1 or TRBD2 (5 bases each). The CDR3 is made up of 14 amino acids. Germline V gene sequence: CDR1 SGHTA, CDR2 FQGNSA. Trimming stripped 4 bases from V and 7 bases from J, with 13 bases between. The CDR3 loop is CASSYGADIGELFF. CDR3 in DNA: TGTGCCAGCAGCTACGGGGCGGATATCGGGGAGCTGTTTTTT.

This clonotype was found a few times. This chain joins TRBV12-3 or TRBV12-4 and TRBJ2-5; the match to TRBD2 covers 12 bases. The CDR3 contains 16 residues. With 6 bases clipped from V and 5 bases from J, the junction kept 10 bases outside the gene matches. Here the CDR3 DNA reads TGTGCCAGCAGCACTACTAGCGGGGGGCTCCGGGAGACCCAGTACTTC. Encoded protein: CASSTTSGGLRETQYF.

This clonotype was seen a handful of times. The chain uses TRBV12-3 or TRBV12-4 and TRBJ2-7; possibly TRBD1 for D (6 bases). The CDR3 loop spans 12 amino acids. Trimming took off 6 bases at V and 3 bases at J, with 9 bases between the two ends. Written as DNA, the CDR3 is TGTGCCAGCAGCGACAGGAACTACGAGCAGTACTTC. Translating it yields CASSDRNYEQYF.

The chain has TRBV24-1 and TRBJ1-2; the D is unclear. V was pared by 5 bases and J by 2 bases, with 8 bases between. Germline CDR1 reads KGHDR; CDR2 reads SFDVKD. The CDR3 is 13 amino acids. CDR3 nucleotide sequence: TGTGCCACCAGTGCCAGTCAAAACTATGGCTACACCTTC. The encoded protein is CATSASQNYGYTF.

This clonotype was recorded many times. V is TRBV4-2 and J is TRBJ2-5, with 8 positions matching TRBD2. This CDR3 spans 17 amino acids. CDR1 is LGHNA, CDR2 YNFKEQ, per germline. V shed 8 bases, J shed 1 base, and the junction held 15 bases outside the gene matches. CDR3 DNA sequence: TGTGCCAGCCGCATGGTATCAGGGCGGGGGGCCCAAGAGACCCAGTACTTC. It codes for CASRMVSGRGAQETQYF.